The sequence of this T cell receptor beta chain was determined in a study of shared clonotypes between healthy human individuals. The CDR3 has 16 amino acids. Germline V gene data show CDR1 as SGHVS and CDR2 as FQNEAQ. With V trimmed by 5 bases and J by 0 bases, 7 bases remained unmatched. Some clones are missing from TCRdb's copy, which holds only in-frame ones; the method was immunoSEQ multiplex PCR. The repertoire holds under 750,000 clones, with 72% as singletons. Free of recent acute infections or vaccinations, the donors were healthy HIV-negative adults. The clonotype originates from a woman aged 25-40 years in good health. The sequenced material came from memory CD4+ T cells sorted from blood. Subset here: CD45RA-negative fraction. V and J are TRBV7-8 and TRBJ2-1; 7 positions match TRBD2. The CDR3 region is CASSLRASGSYNEQFF. Written as DNA, the CDR3 is TGTGCCAGCAGCCTGAGGGCTAGCGGCTCCTACAATGAGCAGTTCTTC.